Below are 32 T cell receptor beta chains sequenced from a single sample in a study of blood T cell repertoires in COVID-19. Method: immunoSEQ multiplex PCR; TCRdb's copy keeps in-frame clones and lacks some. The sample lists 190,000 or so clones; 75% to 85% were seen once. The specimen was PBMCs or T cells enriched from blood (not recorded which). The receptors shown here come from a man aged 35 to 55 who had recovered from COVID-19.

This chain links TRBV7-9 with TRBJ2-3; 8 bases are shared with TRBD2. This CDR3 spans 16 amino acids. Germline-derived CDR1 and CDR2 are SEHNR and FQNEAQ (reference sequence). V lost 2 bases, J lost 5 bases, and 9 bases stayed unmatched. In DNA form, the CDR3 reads TGTGCCAGCAGCTTACCAGCGGGAGTGGCTGTAGATACGCAGTATTTT. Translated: CASSLPAGVAVDTQYF.

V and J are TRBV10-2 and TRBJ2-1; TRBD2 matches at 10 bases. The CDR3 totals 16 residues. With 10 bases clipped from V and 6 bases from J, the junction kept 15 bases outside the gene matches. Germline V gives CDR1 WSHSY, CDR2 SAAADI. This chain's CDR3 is CATGSRPGLALNEQFF. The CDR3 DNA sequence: TGCGCCACCGGAAGCCGGCCGGGACTAGCGCTCAATGAGCAGTTCTTC.

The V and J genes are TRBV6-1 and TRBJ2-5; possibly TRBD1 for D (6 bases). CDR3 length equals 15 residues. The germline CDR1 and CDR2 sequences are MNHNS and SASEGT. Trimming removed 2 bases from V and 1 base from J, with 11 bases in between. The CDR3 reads CASSEYTGTQETQYF. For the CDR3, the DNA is TGTGCCAGCAGTGAATACACAGGGACCCAAGAGACCCAGTACTTC.

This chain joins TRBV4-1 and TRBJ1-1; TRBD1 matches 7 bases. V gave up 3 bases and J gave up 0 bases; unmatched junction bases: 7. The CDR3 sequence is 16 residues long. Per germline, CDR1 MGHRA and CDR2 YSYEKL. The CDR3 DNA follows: TGCGCCAGCAGCCAGTACACAGGGGCAATGAACACTGAAGCTTTCTTT. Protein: CASSQYTGAMNTEAFF.

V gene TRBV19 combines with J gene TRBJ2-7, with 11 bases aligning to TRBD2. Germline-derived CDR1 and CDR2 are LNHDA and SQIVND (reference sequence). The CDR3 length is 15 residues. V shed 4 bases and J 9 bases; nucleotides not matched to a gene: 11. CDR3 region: CASSRLAGPVERQYF. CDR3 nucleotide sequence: TGTGCCAGTAGTAGACTAGCGGGACCAGTCGAGCGGCAGTACTTC.

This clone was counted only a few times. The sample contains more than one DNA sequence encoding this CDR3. CDR3 nucleotides: TGTGCCAGCAGCTTAGGAGGAGTCTATGGCTACACCTTC. Protein: CASSLGGVYGYTF. The rearrangement joins TRBV7-9 to TRBJ1-2, with D unclear. V lost 1 base and J lost 4, with 7 bases in between. This CDR3 has 13 residues. In germline, CDR1 is SEHNR, CDR2 FQNEAQ (reference sequence).

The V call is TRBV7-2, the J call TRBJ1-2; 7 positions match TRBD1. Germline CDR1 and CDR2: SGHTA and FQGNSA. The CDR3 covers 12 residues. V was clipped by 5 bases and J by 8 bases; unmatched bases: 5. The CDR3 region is CASSAGGSGYTF. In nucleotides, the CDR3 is TGTGCCAGCAGCGCAGGGGGTAGCGGCTACACCTTC.

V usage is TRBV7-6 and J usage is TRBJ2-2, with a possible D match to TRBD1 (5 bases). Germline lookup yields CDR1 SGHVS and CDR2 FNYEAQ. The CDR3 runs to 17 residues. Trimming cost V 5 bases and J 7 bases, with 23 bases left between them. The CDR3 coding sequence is TGTGCCAGCAGCCCCCCCCGGCAGGGCATCGCTATCGGGGAGCTGTTTTTT. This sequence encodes CASSPPRQGIAIGELFF. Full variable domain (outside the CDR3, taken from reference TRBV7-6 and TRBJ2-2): GAGVSQSPRYKVTKRGQDVALRCDPISGHVSLYWYRQALGQGPEFLTYFNYEAQQDKSGLPNDRFSAERPEGSISTLTIQRTEQRDSAMYRCASSPPRQGIAIGELFFGEGSRLTVL.

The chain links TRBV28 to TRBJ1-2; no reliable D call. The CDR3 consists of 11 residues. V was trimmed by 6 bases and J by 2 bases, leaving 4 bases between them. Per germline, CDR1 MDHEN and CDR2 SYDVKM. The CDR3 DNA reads TGTGCCAGCAGGGAGAACTATGGCTACACCTTC. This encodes CASRENYGYTF.

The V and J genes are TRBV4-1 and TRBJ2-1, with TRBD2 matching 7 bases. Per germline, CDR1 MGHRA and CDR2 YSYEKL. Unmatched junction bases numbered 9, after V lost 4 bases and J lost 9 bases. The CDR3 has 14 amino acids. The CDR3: CASSPRAGAPEQFF. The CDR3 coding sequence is TGCGCCAGCAGCCCAAGGGCGGGAGCCCCTGAGCAGTTCTTC.

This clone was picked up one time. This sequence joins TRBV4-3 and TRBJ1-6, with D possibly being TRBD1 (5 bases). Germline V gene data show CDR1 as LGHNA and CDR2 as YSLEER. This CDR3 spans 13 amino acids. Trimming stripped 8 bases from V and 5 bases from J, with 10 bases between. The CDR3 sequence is CASGLGDNSPLHF. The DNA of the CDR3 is TGCGCCAGCGGATTAGGGGATAATTCACCCCTCCACTTT.

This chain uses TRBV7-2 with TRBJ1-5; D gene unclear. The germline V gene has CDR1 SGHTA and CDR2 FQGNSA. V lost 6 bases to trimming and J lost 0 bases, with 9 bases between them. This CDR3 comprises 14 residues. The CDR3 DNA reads TGTGCCAGCAGTCAGATTAATAGCAATCAGCCCCAGCATTTT. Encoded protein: CASSQINSNQPQHF.

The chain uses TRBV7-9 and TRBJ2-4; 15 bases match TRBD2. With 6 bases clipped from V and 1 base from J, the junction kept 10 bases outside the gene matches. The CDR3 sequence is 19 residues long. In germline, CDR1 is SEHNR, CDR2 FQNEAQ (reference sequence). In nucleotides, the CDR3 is TGTGCCAGCAGTGCTACGGTCGGACTAGCGGGAGGGGCCAAAAACATTCAGTACTTC. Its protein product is CASSATVGLAGGAKNIQYF.

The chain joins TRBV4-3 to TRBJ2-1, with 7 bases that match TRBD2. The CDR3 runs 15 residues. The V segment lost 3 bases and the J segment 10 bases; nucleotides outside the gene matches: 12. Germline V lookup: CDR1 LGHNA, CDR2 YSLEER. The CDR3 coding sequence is TGCGCCAGCAGCCATGATGGACTAGGCTTGGGAGAGCAGTTCTTC. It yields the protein CASSHDGLGLGEQFF.

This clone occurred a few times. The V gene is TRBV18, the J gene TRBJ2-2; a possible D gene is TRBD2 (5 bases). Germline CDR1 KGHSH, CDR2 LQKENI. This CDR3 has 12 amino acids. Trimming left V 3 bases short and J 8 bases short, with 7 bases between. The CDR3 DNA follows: TGTGCCAGCTCACCTGAGGGTGGGGAGCTGTTTTTT. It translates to CASSPEGGELFF.

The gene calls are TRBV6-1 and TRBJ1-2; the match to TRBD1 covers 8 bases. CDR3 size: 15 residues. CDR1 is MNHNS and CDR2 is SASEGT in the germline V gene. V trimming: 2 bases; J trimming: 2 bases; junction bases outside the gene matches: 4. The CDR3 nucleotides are TGTGCCAGCAGTGAACGTACAGGGGGAAACTATGGCTACACCTTC. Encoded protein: CASSERTGGNYGYTF.

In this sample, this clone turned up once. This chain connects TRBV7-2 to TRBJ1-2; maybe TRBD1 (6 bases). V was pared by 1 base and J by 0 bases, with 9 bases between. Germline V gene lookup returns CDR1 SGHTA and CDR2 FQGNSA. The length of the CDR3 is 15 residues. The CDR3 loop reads CASSLGTETNYGYTF. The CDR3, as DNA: TGTGCCAGCAGCTTAGGGACAGAAACTAACTATGGCTACACCTTC.

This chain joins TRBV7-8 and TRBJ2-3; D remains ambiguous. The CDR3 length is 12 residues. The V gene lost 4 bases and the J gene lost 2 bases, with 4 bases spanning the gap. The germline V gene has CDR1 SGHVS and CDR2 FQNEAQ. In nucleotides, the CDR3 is TGTGCCAGCAGCTCCCTCACAGATACGCAGTATTTT. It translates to CASSSLTDTQYF.

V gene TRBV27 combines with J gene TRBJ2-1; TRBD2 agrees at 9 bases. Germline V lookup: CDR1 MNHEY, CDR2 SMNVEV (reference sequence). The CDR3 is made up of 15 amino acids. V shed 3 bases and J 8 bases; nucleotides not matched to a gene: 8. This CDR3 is CASSFVSGSLDEQFF. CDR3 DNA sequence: TGTGCCAGCAGTTTTGTTAGCGGGAGTCTCGATGAGCAGTTCTTC.

This CDR3 reads CASTLRDLGKEKLFF. The CDR3 DNA reads as TGTGCCAGCACCCTCCGGGACTTAGGAAAAGAAAAACTGTTTTTT. This chain uses TRBV28 with TRBJ1-4, with a tentative D call TRBD1 (5 bases). Germline V lookup: CDR1 MDHEN, CDR2 SYDVKM. The CDR3 length is 15 residues. Deletions cut 7 bases from V and 8 bases from J, with 20 bases between.

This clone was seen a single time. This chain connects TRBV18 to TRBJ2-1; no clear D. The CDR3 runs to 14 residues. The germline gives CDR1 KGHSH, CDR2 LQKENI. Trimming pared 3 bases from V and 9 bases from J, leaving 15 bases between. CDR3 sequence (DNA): TGTGCCAGCTCACCGCAGTCAGACGCAGGTGAGCAGTTCTTC. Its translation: CASSPQSDAGEQFF. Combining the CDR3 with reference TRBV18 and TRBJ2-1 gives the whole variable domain NAGVMQNPRHLVRRRGQEARLRCSPMKGHSHVYWYRQLPEEGLKFMVYLQKENIIDESGMPKERFSAEFPKEGPSILRIQQVVRGDSAAYFCASSPQSDAGEQFFGPGTRLTVL.

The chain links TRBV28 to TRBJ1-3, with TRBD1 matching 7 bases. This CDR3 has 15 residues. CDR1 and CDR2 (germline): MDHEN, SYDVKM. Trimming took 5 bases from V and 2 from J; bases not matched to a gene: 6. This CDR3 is CASSVPTGTGNTIYF. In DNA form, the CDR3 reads TGTGCCAGCAGTGTCCCGACAGGGACTGGAAACACCATATATTTT.

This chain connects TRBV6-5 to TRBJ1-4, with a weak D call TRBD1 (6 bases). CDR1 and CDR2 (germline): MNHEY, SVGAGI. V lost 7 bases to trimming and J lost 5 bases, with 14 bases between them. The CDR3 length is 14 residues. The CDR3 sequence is CASTTRGGNEKLFF. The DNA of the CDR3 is TGTGCCAGCACCACAAGGGGGGGAAATGAAAAACTGTTTTTT.

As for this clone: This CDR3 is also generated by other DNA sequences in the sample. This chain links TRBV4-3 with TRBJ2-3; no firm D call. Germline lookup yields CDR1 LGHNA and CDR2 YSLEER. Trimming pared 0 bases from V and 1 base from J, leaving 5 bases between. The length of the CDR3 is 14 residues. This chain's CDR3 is CASSQDAGTDTQYF. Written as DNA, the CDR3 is TGCGCCAGCAGCCAAGATGCAGGCACAGATACGCAGTATTTT.

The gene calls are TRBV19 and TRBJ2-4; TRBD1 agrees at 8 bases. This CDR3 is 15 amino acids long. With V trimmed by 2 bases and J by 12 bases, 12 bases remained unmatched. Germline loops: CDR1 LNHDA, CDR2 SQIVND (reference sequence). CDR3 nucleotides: TGTGCCAGTAGTATAACCCCCGGGACAGGCGTTCGTCAGTACTTC. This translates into CASSITPGTGVRQYF.

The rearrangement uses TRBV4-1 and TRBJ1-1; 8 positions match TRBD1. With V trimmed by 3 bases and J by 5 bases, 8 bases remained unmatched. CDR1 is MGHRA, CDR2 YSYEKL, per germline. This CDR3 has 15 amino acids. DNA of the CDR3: TGCGCCAGCAGCCAGTCAGGACAGGGCAATACTGAAGCTTTCTTT. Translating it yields CASSQSGQGNTEAFF.

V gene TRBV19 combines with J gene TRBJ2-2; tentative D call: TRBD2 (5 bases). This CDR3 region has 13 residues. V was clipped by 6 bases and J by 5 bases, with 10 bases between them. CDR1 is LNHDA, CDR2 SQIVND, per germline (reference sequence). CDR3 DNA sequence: TGTGCCAGTAGCTCCTGGAGGACCGGGGAGCTGTTTTTT. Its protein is CASSSWRTGELFF.

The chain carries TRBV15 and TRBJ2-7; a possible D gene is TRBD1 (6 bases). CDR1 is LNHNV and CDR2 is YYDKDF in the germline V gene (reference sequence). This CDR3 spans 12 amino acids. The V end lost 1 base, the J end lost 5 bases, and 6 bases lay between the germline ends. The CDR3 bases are TGTGCCACCAGCAGAGGACAGGACGAGCAGTACTTC. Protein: CATSRGQDEQYF. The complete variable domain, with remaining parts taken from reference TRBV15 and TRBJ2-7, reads DAMVIQNPRYQVTQFGKPVTLSCSQTLNHNVMYWYQQKSSQAPKLLFHYYDKDFNNEADTPDNFQSRRPNTSFCFLDIRSPGLGDTAMYLCATSRGQDEQYFGPGTRLTVT.

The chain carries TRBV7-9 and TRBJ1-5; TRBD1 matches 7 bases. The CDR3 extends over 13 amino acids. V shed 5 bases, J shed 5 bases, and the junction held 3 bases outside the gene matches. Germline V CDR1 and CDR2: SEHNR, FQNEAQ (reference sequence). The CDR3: CASSRQGDQPQHF. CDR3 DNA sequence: TGTGCCAGCAGCCGCCAGGGGGATCAGCCCCAGCATTTT. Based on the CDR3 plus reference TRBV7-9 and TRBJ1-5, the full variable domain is DTGVSQNPRHKITKRGQNVTFRCDPISEHNRLYWYRQTLGQGPEFLTYFQNEAQLEKSRLLSDRFSAERPKGSFSTLEIQRTEQGDSAMYLCASSRQGDQPQHFGDGTRLSIL.

DNA for the CDR3: TGTGCCAGTAGTATTGGTTCGGGGAGCCCCCCCTACGAGCAGTACTTC. It yields the protein CASSIGSGSPPYEQYF. V gene TRBV19 combines with J gene TRBJ2-7, with D tentatively TRBD2 (5 bases). CDR1 LNHDA and CDR2 SQIVND come from the germline V gene (reference sequence). Trimming cost V 3 bases and J 2 bases, with 17 bases left between them. The CDR3 has 16 residues.

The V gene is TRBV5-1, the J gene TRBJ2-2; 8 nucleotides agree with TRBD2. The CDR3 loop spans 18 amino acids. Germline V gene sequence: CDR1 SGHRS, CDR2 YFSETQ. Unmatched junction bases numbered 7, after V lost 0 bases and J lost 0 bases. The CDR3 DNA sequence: TGCGCCAGCAGCTTGGGGACTAGCAGAACCACGAACACCGGGGAGCTGTTTTTT. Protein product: CASSLGTSRTTNTGELFF.

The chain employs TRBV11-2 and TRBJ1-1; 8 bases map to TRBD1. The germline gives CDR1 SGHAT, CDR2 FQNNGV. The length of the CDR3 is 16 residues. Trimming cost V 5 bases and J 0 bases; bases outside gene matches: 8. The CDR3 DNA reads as TGTGCCAGCAGCGTTGACAGGGGTGGATTGAACACTGAAGCTTTCTTT. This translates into CASSVDRGGLNTEAFF.